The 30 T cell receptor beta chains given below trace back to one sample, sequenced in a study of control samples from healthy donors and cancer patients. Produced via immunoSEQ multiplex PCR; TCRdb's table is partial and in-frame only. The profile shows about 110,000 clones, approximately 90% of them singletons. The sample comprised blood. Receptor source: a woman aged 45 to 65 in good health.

CDR3 coding DNA: TGCGCCAGCAGAGGGGGGGCCTCTAATGAAAAACTGTTTTTT. It is translated as CASRGGASNEKLFF. The chain carries TRBV5-1 and TRBJ1-4; D perhaps matches TRBD1 (6 bases). Germline V CDR1 and CDR2: SGHRS, YFSETQ. Trimming shortened V by 5 bases and J by 3 bases, and 11 bases separated the two germline ends. This CDR3 is 14 amino acids long. The whole variable domain, remainder taken from reference TRBV5-1 and TRBJ1-4, is KAGVTQTPRYLIKTRGQQVTLSCSPISGHRSVSWYQQTPGQGLQFLFEYFSETQRNKGNFPGRFSGRQFSNSRSEMNVSTLELGDSALYLCASRGGASNEKLFFGSGTQLSVL.

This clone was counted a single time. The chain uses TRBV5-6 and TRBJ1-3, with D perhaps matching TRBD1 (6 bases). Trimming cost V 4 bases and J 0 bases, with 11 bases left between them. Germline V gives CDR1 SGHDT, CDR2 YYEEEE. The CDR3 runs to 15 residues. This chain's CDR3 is CASSQGGNSGNTIYF. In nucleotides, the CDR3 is TGTGCCAGCAGCCAAGGGGGAAACTCTGGAAACACCATATATTTT.

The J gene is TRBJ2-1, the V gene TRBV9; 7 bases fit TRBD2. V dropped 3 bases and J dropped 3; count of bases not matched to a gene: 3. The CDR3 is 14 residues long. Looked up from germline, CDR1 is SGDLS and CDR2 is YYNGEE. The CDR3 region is CASSAGGGYNEQFF. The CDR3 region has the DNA TGTGCCAGCAGCGCTGGGGGGGGCTACAATGAGCAGTTCTTC.

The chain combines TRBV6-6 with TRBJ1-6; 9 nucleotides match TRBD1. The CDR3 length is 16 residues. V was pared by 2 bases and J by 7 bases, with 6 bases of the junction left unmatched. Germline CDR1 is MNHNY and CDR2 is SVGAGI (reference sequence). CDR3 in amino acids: CASSYTGQGANSPLHF. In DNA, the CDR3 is TGTGCCAGCAGTTACACGGGACAGGGTGCGAATTCACCCCTCCACTTT.

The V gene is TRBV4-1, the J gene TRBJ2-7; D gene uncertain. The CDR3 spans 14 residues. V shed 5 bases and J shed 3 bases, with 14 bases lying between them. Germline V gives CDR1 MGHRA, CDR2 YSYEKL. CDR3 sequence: CASSVAPGLYEQYV. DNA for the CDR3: TGCGCCAGCAGCGTAGCTCCAGGCCTCTACGAGCAGTACGTC.

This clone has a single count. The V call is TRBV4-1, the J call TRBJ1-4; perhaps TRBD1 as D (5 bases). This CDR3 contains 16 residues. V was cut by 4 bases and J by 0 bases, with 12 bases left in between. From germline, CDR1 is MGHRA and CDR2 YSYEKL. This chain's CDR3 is CASSPGAGATNEKLFF. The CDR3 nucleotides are TGCGCCAGCAGCCCCGGGGCGGGGGCAACTAATGAAAAACTGTTTTTT.

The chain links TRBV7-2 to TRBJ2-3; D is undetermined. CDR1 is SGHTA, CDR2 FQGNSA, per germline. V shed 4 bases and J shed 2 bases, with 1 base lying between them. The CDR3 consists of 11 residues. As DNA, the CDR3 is TGTGCCAGCAGCTCCACAGATACGCAGTATTTT. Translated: CASSSTDTQYF.

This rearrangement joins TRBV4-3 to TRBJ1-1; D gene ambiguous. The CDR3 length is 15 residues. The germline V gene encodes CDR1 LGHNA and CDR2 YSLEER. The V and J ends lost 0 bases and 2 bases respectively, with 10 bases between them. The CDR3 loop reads CASSQDSALNTEAFF. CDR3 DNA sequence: TGCGCCAGCAGCCAAGATTCGGCGTTAAACACTGAAGCTTTCTTT.

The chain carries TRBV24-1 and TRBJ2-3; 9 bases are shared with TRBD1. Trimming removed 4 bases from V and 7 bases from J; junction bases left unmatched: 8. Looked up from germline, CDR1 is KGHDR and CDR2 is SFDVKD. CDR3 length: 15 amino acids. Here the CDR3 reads CATSESGTGPYTQYF. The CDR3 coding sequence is TGTGCCACCAGTGAATCCGGGACAGGGCCTTATACGCAGTATTTT.

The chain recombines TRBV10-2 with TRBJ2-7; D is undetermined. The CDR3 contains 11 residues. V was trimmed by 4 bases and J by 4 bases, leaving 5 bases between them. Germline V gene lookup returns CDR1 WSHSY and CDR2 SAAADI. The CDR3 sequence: CASSGGYEQYV. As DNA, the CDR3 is TGCGCCAGCAGTGGAGGTTACGAGCAGTACGTC.

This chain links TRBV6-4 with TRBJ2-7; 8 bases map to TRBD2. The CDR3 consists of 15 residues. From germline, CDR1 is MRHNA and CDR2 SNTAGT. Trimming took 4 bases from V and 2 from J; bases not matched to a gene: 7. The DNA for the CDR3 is TGTGCCAGCAGTGTTGAGCGGGGGCGAACCTACGAGCAGTACTTC. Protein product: CASSVERGRTYEQYF.

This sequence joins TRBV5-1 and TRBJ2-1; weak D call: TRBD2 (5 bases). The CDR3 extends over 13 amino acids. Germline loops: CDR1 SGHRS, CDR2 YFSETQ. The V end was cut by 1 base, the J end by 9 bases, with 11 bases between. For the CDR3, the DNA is TGCGCCAGCAGCTTGATGCTAGCAGGTGAGCAGTTCTTC. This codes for CASSLMLAGEQFF.

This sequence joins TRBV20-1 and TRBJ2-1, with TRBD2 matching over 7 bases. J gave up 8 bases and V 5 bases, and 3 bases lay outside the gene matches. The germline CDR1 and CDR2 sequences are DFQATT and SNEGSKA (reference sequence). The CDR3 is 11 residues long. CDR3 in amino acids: CSASREHEQFF. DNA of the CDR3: TGCAGTGCTTCGCGGGAGCATGAGCAGTTCTTC.

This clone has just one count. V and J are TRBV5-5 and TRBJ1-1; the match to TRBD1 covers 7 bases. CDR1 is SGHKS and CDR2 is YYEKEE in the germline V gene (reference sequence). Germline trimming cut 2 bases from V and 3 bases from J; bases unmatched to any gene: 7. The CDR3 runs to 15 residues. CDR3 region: CASSFDRAGHTEAFF. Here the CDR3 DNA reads TGTGCCAGCAGCTTCGACAGGGCAGGGCACACTGAAGCTTTCTTT.

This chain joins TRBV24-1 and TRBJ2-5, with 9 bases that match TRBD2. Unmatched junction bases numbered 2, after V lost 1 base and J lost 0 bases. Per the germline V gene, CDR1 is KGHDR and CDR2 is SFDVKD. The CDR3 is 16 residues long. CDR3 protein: CATSDFRLADQETQYF. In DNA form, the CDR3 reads TGTGCCACCAGTGATTTCAGACTAGCGGACCAAGAGACCCAGTACTTC.

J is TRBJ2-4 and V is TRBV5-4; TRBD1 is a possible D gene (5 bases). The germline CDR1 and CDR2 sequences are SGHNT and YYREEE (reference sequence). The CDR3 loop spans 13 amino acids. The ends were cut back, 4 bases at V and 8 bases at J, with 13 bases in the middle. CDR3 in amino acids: CASSPRVPDIQYF. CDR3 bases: TGTGCCAGCAGCCCCAGGGTCCCAGACATTCAGTACTTC.

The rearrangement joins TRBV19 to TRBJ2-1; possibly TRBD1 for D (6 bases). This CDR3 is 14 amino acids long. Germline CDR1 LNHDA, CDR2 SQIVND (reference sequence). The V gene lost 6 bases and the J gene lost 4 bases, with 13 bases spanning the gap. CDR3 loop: CASSTGTLYNEQFF. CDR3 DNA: TGTGCCAGTAGCACTGGGACACTATACAATGAGCAGTTCTTC.

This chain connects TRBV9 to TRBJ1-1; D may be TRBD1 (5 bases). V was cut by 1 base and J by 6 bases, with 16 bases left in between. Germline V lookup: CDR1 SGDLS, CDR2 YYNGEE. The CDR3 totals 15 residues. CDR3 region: CASSVQGIRGSEAFF. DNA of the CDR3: TGTGCCAGCAGCGTACAGGGAATAAGAGGTTCTGAAGCTTTCTTT.

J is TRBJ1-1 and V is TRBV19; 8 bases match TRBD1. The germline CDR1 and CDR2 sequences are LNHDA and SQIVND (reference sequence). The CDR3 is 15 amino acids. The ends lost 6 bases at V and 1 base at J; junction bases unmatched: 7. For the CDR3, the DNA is TGTGCCAGTAGGGGCCCCAGGGGGCCGAACACTGAAGCTTTCTTT. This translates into CASRGPRGPNTEAFF.

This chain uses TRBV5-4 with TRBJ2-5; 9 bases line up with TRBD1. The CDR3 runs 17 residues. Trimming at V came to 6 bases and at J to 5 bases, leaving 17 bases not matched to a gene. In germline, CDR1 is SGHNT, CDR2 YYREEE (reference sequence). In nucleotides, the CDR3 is TGTGCCAGCACCAAATCCCCGGGACAGGGCTCGAAGGAGACCCAGTACTTC. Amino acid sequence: CASTKSPGQGSKETQYF.

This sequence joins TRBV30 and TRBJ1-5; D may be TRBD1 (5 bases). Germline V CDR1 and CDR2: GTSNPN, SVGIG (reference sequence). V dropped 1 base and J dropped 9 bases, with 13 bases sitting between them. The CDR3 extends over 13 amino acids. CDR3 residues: CAWSDLTGRPQHF. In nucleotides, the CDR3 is TGTGCCTGGAGTGACCTCACGGGGCGGCCCCAGCATTTT. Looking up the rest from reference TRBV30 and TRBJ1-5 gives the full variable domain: SQTIHQWPATLVQPVGSPLSLECTVEGTSNPNLYWYRQAAGRGLQLLFYSVGIGQISSEVPQNLSASRPQDRQFILSSKKLLLSDSGFYLCAWSDLTGRPQHFGDGTRLSIL.

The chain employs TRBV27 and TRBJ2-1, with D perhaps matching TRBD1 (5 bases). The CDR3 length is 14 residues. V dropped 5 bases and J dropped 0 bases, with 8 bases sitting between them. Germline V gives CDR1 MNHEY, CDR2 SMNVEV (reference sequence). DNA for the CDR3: TGTGCCAGCAGTAGGGGTCTCTCCTACAATGAGCAGTTCTTC. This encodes CASSRGLSYNEQFF.

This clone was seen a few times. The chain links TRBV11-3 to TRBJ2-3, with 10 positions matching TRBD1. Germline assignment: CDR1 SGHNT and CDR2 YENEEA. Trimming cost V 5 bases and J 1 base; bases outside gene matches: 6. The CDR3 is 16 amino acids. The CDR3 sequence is CASSPGQGSRTDTQYF. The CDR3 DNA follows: TGTGCCAGCAGCCCGGGACAGGGGTCCCGCACAGATACGCAGTATTTT. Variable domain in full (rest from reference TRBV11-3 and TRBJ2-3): EAGVVQSPRYKIIEKKQPVAFWCNPISGHNTLYWYLQNLGQGPELLIRYENEEAVDDSQLPKDRFSAERLKGVDSTLKIQPAELGDSAVYLCASSPGQGSRTDTQYFGPGTRLTVL.

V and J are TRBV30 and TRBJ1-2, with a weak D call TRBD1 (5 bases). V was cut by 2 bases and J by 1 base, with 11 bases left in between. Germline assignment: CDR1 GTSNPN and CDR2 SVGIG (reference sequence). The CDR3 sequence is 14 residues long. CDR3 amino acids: CAWSRQSYNYGYTF. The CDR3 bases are TGTGCCTGGAGTCGACAGAGCTATAACTATGGCTACACCTTC.

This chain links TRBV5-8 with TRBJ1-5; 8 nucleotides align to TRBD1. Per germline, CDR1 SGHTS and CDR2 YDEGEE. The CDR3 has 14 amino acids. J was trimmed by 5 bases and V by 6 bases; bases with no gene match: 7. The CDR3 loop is CASIPDRGYQPQHF. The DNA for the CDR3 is TGTGCCAGCATCCCAGACAGGGGATATCAGCCCCAGCATTTT.

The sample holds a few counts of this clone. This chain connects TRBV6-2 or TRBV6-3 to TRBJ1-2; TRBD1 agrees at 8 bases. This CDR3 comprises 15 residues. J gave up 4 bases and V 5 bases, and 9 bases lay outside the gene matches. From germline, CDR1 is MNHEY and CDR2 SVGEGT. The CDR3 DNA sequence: TGTGCCAGCAGTGATCCCGGGACAGGCTCCTATGGCTACACCTTC. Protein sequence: CASSDPGTGSYGYTF.

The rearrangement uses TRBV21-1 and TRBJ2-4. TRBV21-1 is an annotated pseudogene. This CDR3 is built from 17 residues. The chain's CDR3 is CASRPGRKGRAKNIQYF. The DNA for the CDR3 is TGTGCCAGCAGACCGGGACGTAAGGGTAGGGCCAAAAACATTCAGTACTTC.

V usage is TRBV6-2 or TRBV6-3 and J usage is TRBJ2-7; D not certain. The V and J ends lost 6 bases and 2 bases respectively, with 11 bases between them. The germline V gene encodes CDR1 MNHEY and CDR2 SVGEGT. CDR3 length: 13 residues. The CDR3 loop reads CASSPLQTYEQYV. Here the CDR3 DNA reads TGTGCCAGCAGCCCCCTTCAGACCTACGAGCAGTACGTC.

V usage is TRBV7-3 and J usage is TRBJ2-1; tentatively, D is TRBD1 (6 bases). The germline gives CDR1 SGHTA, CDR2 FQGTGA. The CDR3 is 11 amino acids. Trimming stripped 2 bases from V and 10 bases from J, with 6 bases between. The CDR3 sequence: CASSLGTEQFF. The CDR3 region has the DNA TGTGCCAGCAGCTTAGGGACAGAGCAGTTCTTC. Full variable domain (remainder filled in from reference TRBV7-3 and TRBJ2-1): GAGVSQTPSNKVTEKGKYVELRCDPISGHTALYWYRQSLGQGPEFLIYFQGTGAADDSGLPNDRFFAVRPEGSVSTLKIQRTERGDSAVYLCASSLGTEQFFGPGTRLTVL.

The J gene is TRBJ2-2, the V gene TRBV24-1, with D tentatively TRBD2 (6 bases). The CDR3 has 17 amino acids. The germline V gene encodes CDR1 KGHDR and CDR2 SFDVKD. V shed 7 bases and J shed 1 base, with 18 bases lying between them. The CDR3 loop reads CATSDKSPEGNTGELFF. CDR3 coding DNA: TGTGCCACCAGCGACAAGTCACCGGAGGGGAACACCGGGGAGCTGTTTTTT.